These T cell receptor beta chains were read from a single sample in a study of blood T cell repertoires in COVID-19. Clones were read by immunoSEQ multiplex PCR, and TCRdb kept only the in-frame ones, dropping some. The sample lists under 200,000 clones, around 80% occurring once. The sequenced sample was PBMCs or T cells enriched from blood (not recorded which). These receptors were taken from a man aged 50 to 60 who had recovered from COVID-19. CDR3s include the opening cysteine and the closing phenylalanine or tryptophan. Fields, in order: J gene, D gene, V gene, clone size, CDR3 protein, CDR3 DNA. A D gene is named only where the DNA matches it firmly. Expanded clones are given a class, and other clones once, few, many or no size at all.

TRBJ2-3 NA TRBV7-9 once CASSLGLADTQYF TGTGCCAGCAGCTTAGGGCTTGCAGATACGCAGTATTTT
TRBJ1-2 NA TRBV25-1 NA CASSIGYGYTF TGTGCCAGCAGTATCGGGTATGGCTACACCTTC
TRBJ2-5 TRBD1 TRBV7-3 NA CASSSGTGGVGETQYF TGTGCCAGCAGCTCCGGGACAGGGGGTGTGGGGGAGACCCAGTACTTC
TRBJ2-1 NA TRBV12-3/TRBV12-4 NA CASSLVVRNEQFF TGTGCCAGCAGTTTGGTGGTGCGCAATGAGCAGTTCTTC
TRBJ2-2 NA TRBV13 NA CASSSHGTGELFF TGTGCCAGCAGCTCGCACGGCACCGGGGAGCTGTTTTTT
TRBJ2-5 NA TRBV6-2/TRBV6-3 few CASSYSSGGSETQYF TGTGCCAGCAGTTACTCGAGTGGAGGGTCAGAGACCCAGTACTTC
TRBJ2-5 NA TRBV30 once CAWKIGSGPRRETQYF TGTGCCTGGAAAATAGGGTCAGGGCCCCGACGGGAGACCCAGTACTTC
TRBJ1-1 TRBD1 TRBV29-1 once CSPPGQRIAFF TGCAGCCCCCCGGGACAGAGGATAGCTTTCTTT
TRBJ1-1 NA TRBV5-1 few CASSLQGQGTEAFF TGCGCCAGCAGCTTGCAGGGCCAGGGCACTGAAGCTTTCTTT
TRBJ2-7 TRBD2 TRBV7-6 NA CASSGGLAGWGEQYF TGTGCCAGCAGCGGGGGACTAGCGGGGTGGGGCGAGCAGTACTTC
TRBJ2-2 NA TRBV9 NA CASSRDGGELFF TGTGCCAGCAGCCGGGATGGCGGGGAGCTGTTTTTT
TRBJ1-1 TRBD1 TRBV29-1 NA CSVITGGGEAFF TGCAGCGTGATAACAGGGGGCGGTGAAGCTTTCTTT
TRBJ1-2 TRBD1 TRBV19 NA CASSARQGTNYGYTF TGTGCCAGTAGTGCACGACAGGGTACAAACTATGGCTACACCTTC
TRBJ1-2 NA TRBV18 NA CASSPMTGFYGYTF TGTGCCAGCTCACCCATGACAGGCTTCTATGGCTACACCTTC
TRBJ2-2 NA TRBV27 NA CASSSNTGELFF TGTGCCAGCAGTTCAAACACCGGGGAGCTGTTTTTT
TRBJ2-1 TRBD2 TRBV14 NA CASSQIGIAGGPSYNEQFF TGTGCCAGCAGCCAAATCGGAATAGCGGGGGGGCCATCTTACAATGAGCAGTTCTTC
TRBJ1-5 NA TRBV19 NA CASSMLGQGYNQPQHF TGTGCCAGTAGTATGTTAGGGCAGGGATACAATCAGCCCCAGCATTTT
TRBJ1-2 NA TRBV2 NA CASKTRSFPSGYTF TGTGCCAGCAAGACTCGGTCGTTCCCGTCCGGCTACACCTTC
TRBJ2-1 TRBD1 TRBV2 NA CASRGTGGNYNEQFF TGTGCCAGCAGGGGGACAGGGGGAAACTACAATGAGCAGTTCTTC
TRBJ1-2 NA TRBV5-6 once CASSPTGNGYTF TGTGCCAGCAGCCCCACAGGGAATGGCTACACCTTC
TRBJ1-4 NA TRBV25-1 NA CASSPRGRGGEKLFF TGTGCCAGCAGCCCCCGAGGGCGGGGTGGGGAAAAACTGTTTTTT
TRBJ2-5 NA TRBV18 NA CASSPPARVGTQYF TGTGCCAGCTCACCACCTGCCCGGGTAGGGACCCAGTACTTC
TRBJ1-5 TRBD1 TRBV5-1 NA CASRPTGGTQPQHF TGCGCCAGCCGCCCGACAGGGGGCACCCAGCCCCAGCATTTT
TRBJ1-5 TRBD1 TRBV28 NA CASRQGRNQPQHF TGTGCCAGCCGACAGGGGAGGAATCAGCCCCAGCATTTT
TRBJ2-2 NA TRBV7-9 NA CASSPRSQPNTGELFF TGTGCCAGCAGCCCCCGGAGCCAACCGAACACCGGGGAGCTGTTTTTT
TRBJ1-3 TRBD1 TRBV7-2 NA CASSFRDRGRLYF TGTGCCAGCAGCTTTAGAGACAGGGGGCGTTTATATTTT
TRBJ1-3 NA TRBV12-3/TRBV12-4 few CASTTGKNTIYF TGTGCCAGCACAACAGGGAAGAACACCATATATTTT
TRBJ2-2 NA TRBV18 NA CASSPQHNTGELFF TGTGCCAGCTCACCTCAACACAACACCGGGGAGCTGTTTTTT
TRBJ2-3 TRBD2 TRBV3-1/TRBV3-2 NA CASSSAGGGTDTQYF TGTGCCAGCTCCTCAGCGGGAGGGGGCACAGATACGCAGTATTTT
TRBJ1-5 NA TRBV7-9 NA CASSLGSGPQHF TGTGCCAGCAGCTTAGGGTCGGGGCCCCAGCATTTT
TRBJ2-1 TRBD2 TRBV10-2 once CASSPSGSSYNEQFF TGCGCCAGCAGCCCTAGCGGTAGCTCCTACAATGAGCAGTTCTTC
TRBJ1-5 NA TRBV5-1 NA CASSLELNQPQHF TGCGCCAGCAGCTTGGAGCTAAATCAGCCCCAGCATTTT
TRBJ2-5 NA TRBV5-6 NA CASSRLEFAETQYF TGTGCCAGCAGCCGCCTAGAGTTTGCTGAGACCCAGTACTTC